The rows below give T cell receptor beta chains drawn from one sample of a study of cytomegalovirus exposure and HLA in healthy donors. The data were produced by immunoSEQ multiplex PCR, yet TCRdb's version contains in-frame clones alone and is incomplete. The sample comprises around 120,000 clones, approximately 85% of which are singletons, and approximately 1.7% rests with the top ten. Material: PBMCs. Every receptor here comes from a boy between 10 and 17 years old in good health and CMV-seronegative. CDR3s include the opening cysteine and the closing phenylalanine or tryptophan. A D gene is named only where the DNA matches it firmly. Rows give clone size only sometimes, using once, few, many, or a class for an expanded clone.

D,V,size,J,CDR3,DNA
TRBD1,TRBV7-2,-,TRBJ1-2,CASSFRQGSYGYTF,TGTGCCAGCAGCTTCAGACAGGGTAGCTATGGCTACACCTTC
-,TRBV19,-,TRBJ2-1,CASSITRLTGASWTDNEQFF,TGTGCCAGTAGTATTACCCGACTGACGGGAGCTTCTTGGACTGATAATGAGCAGTTCTTC
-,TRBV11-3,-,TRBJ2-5,CASSMNSETQYF,TGTGCCAGCAGCATGAATAGCGAGACCCAGTACTTC
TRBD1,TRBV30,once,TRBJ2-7,CAWSAGQGTYF,TGTGCCTGGAGTGCAGGACAGGGCACTTACTTC
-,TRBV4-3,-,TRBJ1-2,CASSQDLSGGSGYTF,TGCGCCAGCAGCCAAGATCTCTCGGGGGGCAGTGGCTACACCTTC
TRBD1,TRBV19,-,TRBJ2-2,CASSISGGWNGELFF,TGTGCCAGTAGTATTTCAGGGGGCTGGAACGGGGAGCTGTTTTTT
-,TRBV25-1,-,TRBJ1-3,CASRGDGGNTIYF,TGTGCCAGCCGCGGGGACGGGGGAAACACCATATATTTT
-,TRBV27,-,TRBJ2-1,CASSLSRGYEQFF,TGTGCCAGCAGTTTATCTCGGGGGTATGAGCAGTTCTTC
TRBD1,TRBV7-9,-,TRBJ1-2,CASSSWTGLNSNYGYTF,TGTGCCAGCAGCTCGTGGACAGGACTCAATTCTAACTATGGCTACACCTTC
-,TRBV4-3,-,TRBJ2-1,CASSRQDYNEQFF,TGCGCCAGCAGCCGACAGGATTACAATGAGCAGTTCTTC
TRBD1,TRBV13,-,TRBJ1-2,CASSSLGGESYGYTF,TGTGCCAGCAGCTCCTTAGGGGGCGAAAGCTATGGCTACACCTTC
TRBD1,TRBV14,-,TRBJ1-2,CASSQPSGTDYGYTF,TGTGCCAGCAGCCAACCCTCCGGGACAGACTATGGCTACACCTTC
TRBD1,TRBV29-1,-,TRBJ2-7,CSVELQDRVPYEQYF,TGCAGCGTTGAACTCCAGGACAGGGTACCCTACGAGCAGTACTTC
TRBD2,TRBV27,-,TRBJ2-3,CASSLRDYLTDTQYF,TGTGCCAGCAGTTTACGGGACTACCTCACAGATACGCAGTATTTT
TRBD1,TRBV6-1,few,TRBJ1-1,CASSASFRDRGRTTEAFF,TGTGCCAGCAGTGCTTCCTTCCGGGACAGGGGGCGAACAACTGAAGCTTTCTTT
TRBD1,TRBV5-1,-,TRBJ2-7,CASSMRTGGYEQYF,TGCGCCAGCAGCATGAGGACAGGGGGCTACGAGCAGTACTTC
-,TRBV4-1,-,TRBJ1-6,CASSREAGVDSPLHF,TGCGCCAGCAGCCGAGAGGCGGGCGTGGACTCACCCCTCCACTTT
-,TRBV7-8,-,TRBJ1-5,CASSLAQQENQPQHF,TGTGCCAGCAGCTTAGCGCAACAGGAGAATCAGCCCCAGCATTTT
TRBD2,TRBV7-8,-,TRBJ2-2,CASSLDGGANAGELFF,TGTGCCAGCAGCTTAGACGGGGGGGCAAATGCCGGGGAGCTGTTTTTT
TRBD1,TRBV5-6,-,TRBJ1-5,CASSSTGNQPQHF,TGTGCCAGCAGCTCGACAGGGAATCAGCCCCAGCATTTT
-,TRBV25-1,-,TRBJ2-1,CASIPMGRESEQFF,TGTGCCAGCATCCCGATGGGACGGGAGTCGGAGCAGTTCTTC
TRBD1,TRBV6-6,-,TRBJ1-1,CASSYSRGSDEAFF,TGTGCCAGCAGTTACAGCAGGGGGTCCGATGAAGCTTTCTTT
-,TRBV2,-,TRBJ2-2,CASSETANTGELFF,TGTGCCAGCAGTGAAACAGCGAACACCGGGGAGCTGTTTTTT
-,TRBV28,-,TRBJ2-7,CASRPYSGNSYEQYF,TGTGCCAGCAGGCCGTATAGCGGAAATTCCTACGAGCAGTACTTC
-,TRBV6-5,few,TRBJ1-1,CASRRGVDTEAFF,TGTGCCAGCAGAAGGGGCGTAGACACTGAAGCTTTCTTT
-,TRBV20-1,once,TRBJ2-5,CSATIRGTQYF,TGCAGTGCAACTATTCGAGGGACCCAGTACTTC
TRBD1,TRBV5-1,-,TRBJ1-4,CASSLVTGIDEKLFF,TGCGCCAGCAGCTTGGTGACAGGGATCGATGAAAAACTGTTTTTT
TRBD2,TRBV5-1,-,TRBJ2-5,CASSLHPRTSGDPLRETQYF,TGCGCCAGCAGCCTCCACCCCCGGACTAGCGGGGATCCTTTGAGAGAGACCCAGTACTTC
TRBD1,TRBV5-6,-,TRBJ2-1,CASSFNDRGWNEQFF,TGTGCCAGCAGCTTTAATGACAGGGGGTGGAATGAGCAGTTCTTC
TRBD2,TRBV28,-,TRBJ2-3,CASSYGLAGGTLTDTQYF,TGTGCCAGCAGTTACGGACTAGCGGGAGGCACCCTCACAGATACGCAGTATTTT
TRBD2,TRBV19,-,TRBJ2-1,CASSMRTSLNEQFF,TGTGCCAGTAGTATGAGGACTAGCCTCAATGAGCAGTTCTTC
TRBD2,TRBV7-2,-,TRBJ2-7,CASSFLAGGTYDVQYF,TGTGCCAGCAGCTTCCTAGCGGGAGGGACATACGATGTGCAGTACTTC
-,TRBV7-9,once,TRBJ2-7,CASSRKEVTYEQYF,TGTGCCAGCAGCCGTAAGGAGGTAACCTACGAGCAGTACTTC
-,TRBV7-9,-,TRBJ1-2,CASSLAGAGHGYTF,TGTGCCAGCAGCTTAGCGGGTGCAGGGCATGGCTACACCTTC
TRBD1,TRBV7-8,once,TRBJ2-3,CASSYGQASSTDTQYF,TGTGCCAGCAGCTACGGACAGGCCTCTAGCACAGATACGCAGTATTTT
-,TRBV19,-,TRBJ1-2,CASSFHEGEGPYGYTF,TGTGCCAGTAGTTTCCACGAAGGGGAGGGACCCTATGGCTACACCTTC
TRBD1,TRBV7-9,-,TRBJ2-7,CASSFTGGSSYEQYF,TGTGCCAGCAGCTTCACAGGGGGAAGCTCCTACGAGCAGTACTTC
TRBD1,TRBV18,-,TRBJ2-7,CASSPETGYHEQYF,TGTGCCAGCTCGCCAGAGACAGGGTACCACGAGCAGTACTTC
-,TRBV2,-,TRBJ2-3,CASSGFSETDTQYF,TGTGCCAGCAGTGGGTTTTCGGAGACAGATACGCAGTATTTT
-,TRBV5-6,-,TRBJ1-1,CASSHDRNTEAFF,TGTGCCAGCAGCCATGACAGAAACACTGAAGCTTTCTTT
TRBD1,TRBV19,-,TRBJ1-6,CASSTPGQGASPLHF,TGTGCCAGTAGTACCCCGGGACAGGGGGCGTCACCCCTCCACTTT
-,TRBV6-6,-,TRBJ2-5,CASSLAGAQETQYF,TGTGCCAGCAGTCTCGCAGGGGCGCAAGAGACCCAGTACTTC
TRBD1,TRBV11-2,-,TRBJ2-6,CASSLVSGGLSGANVLTF,TGTGCCAGCAGCTTAGTCTCAGGGGGCCTATCTGGGGCCAACGTCCTGACTTTC
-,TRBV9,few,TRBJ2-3,CASSVGGLSKENTQYF,TGTGCCAGCAGCGTAGGAGGTCTATCCAAAGAAAATACGCAGTATTTT
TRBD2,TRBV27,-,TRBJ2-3,CASSFWGGADTQYF,TGTGCCAGCAGTTTTTGGGGGGGGGCAGATACGCAGTATTTT
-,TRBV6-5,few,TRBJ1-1,CASLSSGDPEAFF,TGTGCCAGCCTTTCTTCAGGGGATCCTGAAGCTTTCTTT
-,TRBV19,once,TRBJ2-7,CASSVRARYEQYF,TGTGCCAGTAGTGTGCGGGCTCGCTACGAGCAGTACTTC
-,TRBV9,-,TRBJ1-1,CASSVGGTEAFF,TGTGCCAGCAGCGTGGGCGGGACTGAAGCTTTCTTT
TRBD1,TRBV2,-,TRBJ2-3,CASRKGQGTDTQYF,TGTGCCAGCAGGAAAGGACAGGGGACAGATACGCAGTATTTT
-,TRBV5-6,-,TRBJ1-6,CASSLVEFSPLHF,TGTGCCAGCAGCTTGGTAGAGTTTTCACCCCTCCACTTT